This TCR beta chain was found in a study of T cell responses to AZD1222 COVID-19 vaccine. Study background: Samples with a second dose at about 4 or about 12 weeks were pooled together.

The CDR3 is 14 residues long. Trimming removed 4 bases from V and 4 bases from J, with 14 bases in between. CDR1 is SGHRS, CDR2 YFSETQ, per germline. Data came from immunoSEQ multiplex PCR; TCRdb stores just in-frame clones and leaves some out. The data hold some 120,000 clones, with around 92% observed a single time. Of note for this clone: What it binds is not known.

Study-wide findings and caveats: Unmutated variant regions reportedly attract nearly half of all spike-specific TCRs. White British donors predominated, females outnumbered males, and clonal diversity was possibly underestimated.

The chain couples TRBV5-1 to TRBJ2-5; possible D gene TRBD2, 5 bases. The TCR comes from an adult in good health. The starting material was peripheral blood, obtained on day 0 of AZD1222 vaccination. The CDR3 loop reads CASSIGGGIETQYF. CDR3 DNA sequence: TGCGCCAGCAGCATCGGAGGCGGAATAGAGACCCAGTACTTC. Using reference TRBV5-1 and TRBJ2-5 for the parts outside the CDR3, the full variable domain is KAGVTQTPRYLIKTRGQQVTLSCSPISGHRSVSWYQQTPGQGLQFLFEYFSETQRNKGNFPGRFSGRQFSNSRSEMNVSTLELGDSALYLCASSIGGGIETQYFGPGTRLLVL.